The 10 T cell receptor beta chains listed next were all sequenced from one sample in a study of T cells expressing NK-cell markers. TCRdb re-called the 5' RACE reads and catalogs CDR3 proteins one per entry, DNA excluded. This sample's table has almost 450,000 distinct CDR3 sequences. Sequences were obtained from blood T cells: a sorted CD56 or NKG2C T cell subset, CD4+ or CD8+ T cells, or bulk PBMC T cells (not recorded which). All receptors come from a woman between 18 and 69 years old in good health.

This chain connects TRBV7-9 to TRBJ2-2. Germline CDR1 reads SEHNR; CDR2 reads FQNEAQ (reference sequence). The CDR3 spans 13 residues. The chain's CDR3 is CASSLELSGELFF.

This chain links TRBV10-3 with TRBJ2-4; TCRdb lists TRBD1, though no DNA is available to test this call. CDR3 length equals 12 residues. Per germline, CDR1 ENHRY and CDR2 SYGVKD. CDR3: CATSGTGDIQYF.

CDR3 region: CASSFTGGLQETQYF. V is TRBV7-6 and J is TRBJ2-5; TCRdb reports TRBD2, a call that lacks DNA to check it against. CDR3 size: 15 residues. The germline CDR1 and CDR2 sequences are SGHVS and FNYEAQ.

The chain links TRBV28 to TRBJ2-2; TCRdb's D gene call, TRBD1, goes unchecked for lack of DNA. Per germline, CDR1 MDHEN and CDR2 SYDVKM. CDR3 length: 13 amino acids. CDR3 sequence reads: CASSPLGPGELFF.

V gene TRBV20-1 combines with J gene TRBJ2-3; TCRdb's D call of TRBD2 is untestable without DNA. There are 14 residues in the CDR3. Germline assignment: CDR1 DFQATT and CDR2 SNEGSKA (reference sequence). CDR3 protein: CSARGGHPTDTQYF.

The chain has TRBV5-1 and TRBJ2-3; TCRdb calls TRBD2, which cannot be checked without DNA. Per germline, CDR1 SGHRS and CDR2 YFSETQ. This CDR3 is built from 15 residues. The CDR3 reads CASRWTSGTLDTQYF.

The chain links TRBV7-2 to TRBJ2-7. This CDR3 is 14 amino acids long. The V gene's germline CDR1 is SGHTA and CDR2 FQGNSA. CDR3 sequence reads: CASSLGLQVGEQYF.

V and J are TRBV5-6 and TRBJ2-1; TCRdb's assignment of TRBD2 cannot be checked, as there is no DNA. This CDR3 region has 15 residues. Germline CDR1 reads SGHDT; CDR2 reads YYEEEE. The CDR3 sequence: CASSLWGGGAGEQFF. The full variable domain, with the rest looked up from reference TRBV5-6 and TRBJ2-1, is DAGVTQSPTHLIKTRGQQVTLRCSPKSGHDTVSWYQQALGQGPQFIFQYYEEEERQRGNFPDRFSGHQFPNYSSELNVNALLLGDSALYLCASSLWGGGAGEQFFGPGTRLTVL.

The chain couples TRBV5-1 to TRBJ2-1. CDR1 and CDR2 from the germline V gene are SGHRS and YFSETQ. CDR3 length equals 13 residues. The CDR3 is CASSLFLNNEQFF.

The chain has TRBV6-2 or TRBV6-3 and TRBJ2-7; there is no DNA to check the TCRdb D call of TRBD1. The CDR3 is 14 residues long. CDR1 and CDR2 from the germline V gene are MNHEY and SVGEGT. CDR3 loop: CASSYSGDGYEQYF.